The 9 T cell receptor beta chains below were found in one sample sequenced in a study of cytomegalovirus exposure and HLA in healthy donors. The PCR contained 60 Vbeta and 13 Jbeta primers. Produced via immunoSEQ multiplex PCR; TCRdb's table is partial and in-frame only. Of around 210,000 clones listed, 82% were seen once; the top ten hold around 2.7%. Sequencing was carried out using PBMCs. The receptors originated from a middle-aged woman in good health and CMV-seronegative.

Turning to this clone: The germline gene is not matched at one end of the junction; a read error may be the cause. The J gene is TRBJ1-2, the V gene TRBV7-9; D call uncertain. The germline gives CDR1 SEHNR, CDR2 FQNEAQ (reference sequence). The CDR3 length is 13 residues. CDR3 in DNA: TGTTCCAGCAGCCTTTCCAGTATCTATGGCTACACCTTC. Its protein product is CSSSLSSIYGYTF.

The DNA of the CDR3 is TGTGCCAGTAGTATACTAGCGGGAGGTGTAGAGACCCAGTACTTC. Translating gives CASSILAGGVETQYF. The chain carries TRBV19 and TRBJ2-5; 11 bases match TRBD2. Germline loops: CDR1 LNHDA, CDR2 SQIVND (reference sequence). Trimming took 2 bases from V and 4 from J; bases not matched to a gene: 3. This CDR3 is 15 amino acids long.

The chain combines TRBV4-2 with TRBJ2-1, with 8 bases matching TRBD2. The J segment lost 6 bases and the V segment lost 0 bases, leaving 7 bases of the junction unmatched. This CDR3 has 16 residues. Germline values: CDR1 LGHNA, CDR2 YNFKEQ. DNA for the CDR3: TGTGCCAGCAGCCAAGATCTGAGCGGGAGTGGCAATGAGCAGTTCTTC. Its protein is CASSQDLSGSGNEQFF.

CDR3: CASRPTGQGARDTIYF. The DNA for the CDR3 is TGTGCCAGCAGGCCCACGGGACAGGGGGCAAGAGACACCATATATTTT. This sequence joins TRBV28 and TRBJ1-3; 12 bases map to TRBD1. Germline lookup yields CDR1 MDHEN and CDR2 SYDVKM. This CDR3 contains 16 residues. J lost 8 bases, V lost 6 bases, and 11 bases had no gene match.

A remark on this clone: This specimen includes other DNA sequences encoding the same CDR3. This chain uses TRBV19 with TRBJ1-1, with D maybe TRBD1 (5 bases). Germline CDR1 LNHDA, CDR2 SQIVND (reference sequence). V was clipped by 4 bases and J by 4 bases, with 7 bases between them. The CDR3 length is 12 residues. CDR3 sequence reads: CASSRGGTEAFF. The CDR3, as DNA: TGTGCCAGTAGTAGGGGGGGCACTGAAGCTTTCTTT.

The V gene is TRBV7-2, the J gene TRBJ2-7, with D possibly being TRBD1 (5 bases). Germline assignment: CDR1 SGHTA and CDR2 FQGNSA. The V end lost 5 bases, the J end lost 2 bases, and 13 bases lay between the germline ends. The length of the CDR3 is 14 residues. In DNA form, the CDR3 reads TGTGCCAGCAGCCACCGACAGTTGACCTACGAGCAGTACTTC. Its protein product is CASSHRQLTYEQYF. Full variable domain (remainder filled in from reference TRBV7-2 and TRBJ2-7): GAGVSQSPSNKVTEKGKDVELRCDPISGHTALYWYRQSLGQGLEFLIYFQGNSAPDKSGLPSDRFSAERTGGSVSTLTIQRTQQEDSAVYLCASSHRQLTYEQYFGPGTRLTVT.

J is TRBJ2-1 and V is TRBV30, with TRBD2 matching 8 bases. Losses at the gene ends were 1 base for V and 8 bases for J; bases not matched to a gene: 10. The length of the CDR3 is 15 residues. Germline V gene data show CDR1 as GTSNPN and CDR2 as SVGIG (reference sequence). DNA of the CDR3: TGTGCCTGGAGTGACGGGAGGGCCCTCGCCCATGAGCAGTTCTTC. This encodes CAWSDGRALAHEQFF.

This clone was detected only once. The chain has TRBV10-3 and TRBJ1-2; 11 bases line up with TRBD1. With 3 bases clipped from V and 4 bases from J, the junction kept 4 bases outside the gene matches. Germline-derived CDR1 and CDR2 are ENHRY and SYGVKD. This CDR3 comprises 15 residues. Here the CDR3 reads CAISDGGTGGYGYTF. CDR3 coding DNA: TGTGCCATCAGTGATGGAGGGACAGGGGGCTATGGCTACACCTTC.

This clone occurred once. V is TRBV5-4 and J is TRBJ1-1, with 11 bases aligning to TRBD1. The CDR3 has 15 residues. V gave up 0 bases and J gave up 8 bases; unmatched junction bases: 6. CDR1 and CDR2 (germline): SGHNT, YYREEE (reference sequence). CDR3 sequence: CASSLVAGQGVEAFF. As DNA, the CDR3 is TGTGCCAGCAGCTTGGTAGCGGGACAGGGGGTAGAAGCTTTCTTT.